Each of the 4 T cell receptor beta chains below was sequenced from the same sample in a study of a mutant IDH1 vaccine in newly diagnosed glioma. Their antigens are not known. The time point here: week 5, during vaccination. Each dose delivered 300 ug of mutant IDH1 20-mer peptide subcutaneously with imiquimod. Produced via immunoSEQ multiplex PCR; TCRdb's table is partial and in-frame only. The table has 70,000 to 100,000 clones, over 75% seen once. The source was PBMCs, collected from a glioma patient whose treatment included an IDH1 peptide vaccine. The receptors originated from a woman between 50 and 59 years old with glioma.

The V gene is TRBV5-5, the J gene TRBJ2-7; 10 bases fit TRBD1. The J segment lost 0 bases and the V segment lost 1 base, leaving 7 bases of the junction unmatched. CDR3 size: 17 residues. From germline, CDR1 is SGHKS and CDR2 YYEKEE (reference sequence). In nucleotides, the CDR3 is TGTGCCAGCAGCTTGAAGCGGGACAGGGGCCTCTCCTACGAGCAGTACTTC. Its translation: CASSLKRDRGLSYEQYF.

DNA for the CDR3: TGCGCCAGCAGTCTGGGGCTAGCGGGAGGAGGGGATGAGCAGTTCTTC. Protein sequence: CASSLGLAGGGDEQFF. The chain joins TRBV5-1 to TRBJ2-1; 11 nucleotides align to TRBD2. The V segment lost 5 bases and the J segment 8 bases; nucleotides outside the gene matches: 12. The CDR3 is made up of 16 amino acids. Germline CDR1 SGHRS, CDR2 YFSETQ.

The gene calls are TRBV5-1 and TRBJ2-7; D remains unclear. The CDR3 consists of 11 residues. Trimming pared 1 base from V and 6 bases from J, leaving 5 bases between. The germline CDR1 and CDR2 sequences are SGHRS and YFSETQ. CDR3: CASSLTGEQYF. The DNA of the CDR3 is TGCGCCAGCAGCTTGACTGGCGAGCAGTACTTC.

The J gene is TRBJ1-5, the V gene TRBV2, with a weak D call TRBD1 (5 bases). Deletions cut 6 bases from V and 0 bases from J, with 12 bases between. The V gene's germline CDR1 is SNHLY and CDR2 FYNNEI. The CDR3 consists of 15 residues. The CDR3 DNA follows: TGTGCCAGCAGGCTTAAACAGGATAGCAATCAGCCCCAGCATTTT. Its protein product is CASRLKQDSNQPQHF. Variable domain in full (rest from reference TRBV2 and TRBJ1-5): EPEVTQTPSHQVTQMGQEVILRCVPISNHLYFYWYRQILGQKVEFLVSFYNNEISEKSEIFDDQFSVERPDGSNFTLKIRSTKLEDSAMYFCASRLKQDSNQPQHFGDGTRLSIL.